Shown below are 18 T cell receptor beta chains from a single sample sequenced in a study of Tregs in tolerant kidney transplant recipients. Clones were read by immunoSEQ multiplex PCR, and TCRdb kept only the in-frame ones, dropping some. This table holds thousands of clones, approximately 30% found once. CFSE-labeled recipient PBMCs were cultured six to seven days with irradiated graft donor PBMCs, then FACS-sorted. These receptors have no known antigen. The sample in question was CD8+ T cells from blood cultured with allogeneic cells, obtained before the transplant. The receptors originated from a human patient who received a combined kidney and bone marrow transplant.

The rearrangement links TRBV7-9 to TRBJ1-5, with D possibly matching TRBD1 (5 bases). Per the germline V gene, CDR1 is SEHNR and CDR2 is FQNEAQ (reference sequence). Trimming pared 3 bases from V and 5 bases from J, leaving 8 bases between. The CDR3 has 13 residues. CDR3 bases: TGTGCCAGCAGCTTGCAAGGGGATCAGCCCCAGCATTTT. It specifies CASSLQGDQPQHF.

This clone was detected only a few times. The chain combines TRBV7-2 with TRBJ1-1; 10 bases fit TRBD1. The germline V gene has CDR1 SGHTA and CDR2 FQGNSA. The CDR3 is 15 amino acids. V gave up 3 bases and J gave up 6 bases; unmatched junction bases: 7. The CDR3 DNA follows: TGTGCCAGCAGCTTTTGGACAGGGGGTATTCCTGAAGCTTTCTTT. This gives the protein CASSFWTGGIPEAFF.

CDR3 sequence: CATGGVGGYTF. The DNA of the CDR3 is TGTGCCACCGGGGGGGTAGGTGGCTACACCTTC. The J gene is TRBJ1-2, the V gene TRBV19; possible D gene TRBD1, 5 bases. The CDR3 spans 11 residues. Per germline, CDR1 LNHDA and CDR2 SQIVND (reference sequence). V lost 10 bases, J lost 7 bases, and 13 bases lay in between. The full variable domain, with the rest looked up from reference TRBV19 and TRBJ1-2, is DGGITQSPKYLFRKEGQNVTLSCEQNLNHDAMYWYRQDPGQGLRLIYYSQIVNDFQKGDIAEGYSVSREKKESFPLTVTSAQKNPTAFYLCATGGVGGYTFGSGTRLTVV.

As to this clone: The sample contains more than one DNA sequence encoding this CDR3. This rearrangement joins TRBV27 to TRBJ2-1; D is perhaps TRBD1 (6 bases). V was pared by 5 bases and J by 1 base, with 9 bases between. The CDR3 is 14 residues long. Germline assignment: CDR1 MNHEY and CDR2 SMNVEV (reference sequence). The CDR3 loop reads CASSQGFSYNEQFF. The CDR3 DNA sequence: TGTGCCAGCAGTCAGGGGTTTTCCTACAATGAGCAGTTCTTC.

This chain's CDR3 is CAWGISEGAGETQYF. The CDR3 nucleotides read TGTGCCTGGGGGATTAGCGAGGGGGCGGGAGAGACCCAGTACTTC. The chain employs TRBV30 and TRBJ2-5; 7 bases line up with TRBD1. The V gene's germline CDR1 is GTSNPN and CDR2 SVGIG (reference sequence). Germline trimming cut 5 bases from V and 4 bases from J; bases unmatched to any gene: 13. There are 15 residues in the CDR3. The full variable domain, rest sourced from reference TRBV30 and TRBJ2-5, is SQTIHQWPATLVQPVGSPLSLECTVEGTSNPNLYWYRQAAGRGLQLLFYSVGIGQISSEVPQNLSASRPQDRQFILSSKKLLLSDSGFYLCAWGISEGAGETQYFGPGTRLLVL.

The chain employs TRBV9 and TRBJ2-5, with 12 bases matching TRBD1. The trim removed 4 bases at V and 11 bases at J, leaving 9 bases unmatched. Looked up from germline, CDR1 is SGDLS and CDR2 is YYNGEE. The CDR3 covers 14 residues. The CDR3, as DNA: TGTGCCAGCAGCCCGGGACAGGGGGCGGGGGAGCAGTACTTC. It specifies CASSPGQGAGEQYF.

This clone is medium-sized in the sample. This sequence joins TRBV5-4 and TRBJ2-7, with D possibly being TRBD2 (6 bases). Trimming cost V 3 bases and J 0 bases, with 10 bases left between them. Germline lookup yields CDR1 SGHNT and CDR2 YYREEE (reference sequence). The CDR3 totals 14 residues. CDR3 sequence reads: CASSWGDSSYEQYF. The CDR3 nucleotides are TGTGCCAGCAGCTGGGGGGACTCCTCCTACGAGCAGTACTTC.

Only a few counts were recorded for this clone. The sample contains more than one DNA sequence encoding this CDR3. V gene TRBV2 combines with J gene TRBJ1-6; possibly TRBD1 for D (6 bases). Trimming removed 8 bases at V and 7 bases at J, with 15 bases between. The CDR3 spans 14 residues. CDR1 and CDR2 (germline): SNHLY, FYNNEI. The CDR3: CASEPFTGNSPLHF. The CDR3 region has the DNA TGTGCCAGCGAGCCCTTTACAGGGAATTCACCCCTCCACTTT.

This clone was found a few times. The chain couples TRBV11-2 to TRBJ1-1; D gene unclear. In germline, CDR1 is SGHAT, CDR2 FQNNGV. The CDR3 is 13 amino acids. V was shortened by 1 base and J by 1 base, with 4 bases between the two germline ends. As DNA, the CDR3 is TGTGCCAGCAGCTTAGTACAGAACACTGAAGCTTTCTTT. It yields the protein CASSLVQNTEAFF.

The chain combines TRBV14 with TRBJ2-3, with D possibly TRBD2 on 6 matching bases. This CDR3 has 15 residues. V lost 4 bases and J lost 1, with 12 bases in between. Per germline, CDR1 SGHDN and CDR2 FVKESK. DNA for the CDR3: TGTGCCAGCAGCCCTATTGGACTACGCACAGATACGCAGTATTTT. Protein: CASSPIGLRTDTQYF.

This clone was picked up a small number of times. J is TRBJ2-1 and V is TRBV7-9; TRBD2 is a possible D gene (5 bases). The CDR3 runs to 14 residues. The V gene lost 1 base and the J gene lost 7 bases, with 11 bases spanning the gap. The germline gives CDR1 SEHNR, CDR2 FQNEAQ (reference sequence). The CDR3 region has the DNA TGTGCCAGCAGCTTAGAGGTGGACTCTAATGAGCAGTTCTTC. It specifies CASSLEVDSNEQFF.

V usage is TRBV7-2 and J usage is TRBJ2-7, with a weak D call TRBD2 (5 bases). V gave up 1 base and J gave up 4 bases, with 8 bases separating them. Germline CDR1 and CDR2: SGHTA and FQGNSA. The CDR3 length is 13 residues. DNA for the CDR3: TGTGCCAGCAGCTTAGATCCGGGGTACGAGCAGTACTTC. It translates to CASSLDPGYEQYF.

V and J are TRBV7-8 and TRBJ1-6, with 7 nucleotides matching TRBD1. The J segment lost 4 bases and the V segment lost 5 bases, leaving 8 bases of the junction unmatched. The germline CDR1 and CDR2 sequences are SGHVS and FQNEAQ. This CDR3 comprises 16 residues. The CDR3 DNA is TGTGCCAGCAGCACAGGGGACGTCCTATATAATTCACCCCTCCACTTT. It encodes CASSTGDVLYNSPLHF.

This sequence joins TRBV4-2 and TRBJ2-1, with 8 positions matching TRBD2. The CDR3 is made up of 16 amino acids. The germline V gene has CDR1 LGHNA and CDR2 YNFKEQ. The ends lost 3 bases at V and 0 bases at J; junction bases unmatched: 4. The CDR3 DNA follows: TGTGCCAGCAGCCATGCCAGCGGGAGCTCCTACAATGAGCAGTTCTTC. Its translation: CASSHASGSSYNEQFF.

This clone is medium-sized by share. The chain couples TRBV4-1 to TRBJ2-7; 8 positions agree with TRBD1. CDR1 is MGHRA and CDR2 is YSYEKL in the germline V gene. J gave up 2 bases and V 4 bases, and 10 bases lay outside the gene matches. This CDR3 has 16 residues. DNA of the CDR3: TGCGCCAGCAGCCTCCAGGGGGCGGGGACGACCTACGAGCAGTACTTC. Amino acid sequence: CASSLQGAGTTYEQYF.

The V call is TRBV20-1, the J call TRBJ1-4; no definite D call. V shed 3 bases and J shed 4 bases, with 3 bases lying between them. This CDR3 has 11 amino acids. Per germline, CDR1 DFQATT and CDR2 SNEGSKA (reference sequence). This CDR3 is CSASYNEKLFF. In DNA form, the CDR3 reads TGCAGTGCTAGCTATAATGAAAAACTGTTTTTT.

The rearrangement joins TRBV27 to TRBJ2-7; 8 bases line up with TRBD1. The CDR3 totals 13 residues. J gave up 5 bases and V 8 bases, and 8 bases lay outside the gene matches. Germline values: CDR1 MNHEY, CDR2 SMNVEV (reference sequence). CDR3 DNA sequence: TGTGCCAGCGCGCAGGGGGCTAGCGACGAGCAGTACTTC. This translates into CASAQGASDEQYF.

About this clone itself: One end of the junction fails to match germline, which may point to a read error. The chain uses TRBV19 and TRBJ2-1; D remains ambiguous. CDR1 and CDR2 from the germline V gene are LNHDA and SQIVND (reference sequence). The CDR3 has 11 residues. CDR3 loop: CASSIYTEQFF. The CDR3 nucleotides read TGTGCCAGTAGTATATACACTGAGCAGTTCTTC.